The rows below give T cell receptor beta chains drawn from one sample of a study of cytomegalovirus exposure and HLA in healthy donors. This table comes from immunoSEQ multiplex PCR, and its TCRdb copy is limited to in-frame clones, with some not included. The sample shows 250,000 to 350,000 clones, roughly 70% of them seen only once. The specimen sequenced was PBMCs. The source is a female donor in good health and CMV-seronegative. Both conserved end residues are part of each CDR3. D genes are given only for firm matches. Part of the rows lack a size; the others show once, few, many or a class for expanded clones.

>TRBJ2-7|TRBD2|NA|TRBV30
CAWAGTSGRYYEQYF
TGTGCCTGGGCCGGGACTAGCGGCCGTTACTACGAGCAGTACTTC
>TRBJ2-7|NA|NA|TRBV6-6
CASSSGSYEQYF
TGTGCCAGCAGTTCAGGGTCCTACGAGCAGTACTTC
>TRBJ2-1|TRBD2|once|TRBV6-1
CARTKAGRGDEQFF
TGTGCCAGGACGAAAGCGGGGCGGGGCGATGAGCAGTTCTTC
>TRBJ2-7|NA|NA|TRBV28
CASSLNTIYEQYF
TGTGCCAGCAGTTTAAACACTATCTACGAGCAGTACTTC
>TRBJ2-2|TRBD1|NA|TRBV7-7
CASSLVPRGRNTGELFF
TGTGCTAGCAGCTTAGTCCCCAGGGGGCGTAACACCGGGGAGCTGTTTTTT
>TRBJ2-1|NA|NA|TRBV7-8
CASSLGDSTYNEQFF
TGTGCCAGCAGCTTAGGGGACTCAACTTACAATGAGCAGTTCTTC
>TRBJ2-6|NA|NA|TRBV5-1
CASSLQRLSGANVLTF
TGCGCCAGCAGCCTCCAGCGGCTCTCTGGGGCCAACGTCCTGACTTTC
>TRBJ2-1|TRBD1|few|TRBV28
CASSGRTGQFF
TGTGCCAGCAGTGGAAGGACAGGGCAGTTCTTC
>TRBJ1-1|TRBD1|NA|TRBV29-1
CSVDGDRGVLKGGKFAEAFF
TGCAGCGTTGATGGGGACAGGGGGGTTTTGAAGGGCGGGAAGTTTGCTGAAGCTTTCTTT
>TRBJ2-7|NA|NA|TRBV19
CASSIGSVQGQYF
TGTGCCAGTAGTATAGGATCTGTACAGGGGCAGTACTTC
>TRBJ1-5|NA|NA|TRBV19
CASSIRGARLGNQPQHF
TGTGCCAGTAGTATTCGGGGGGCGAGGCTGGGCAATCAGCCCCAGCATTTT
>TRBJ2-7|TRBD2|NA|TRBV2
CASSERREGAQYF
TGTGCCAGCAGTGAACGGCGGGAGGGGGCCCAGTACTTC
>TRBJ2-6|TRBD2|few|TRBV19
CASSIGAGGAGANVLTF
TGTGCCAGTAGTATAGGGGCGGGGGGAGCCGGGGCCAACGTCCTGACTTTC
>TRBJ1-5|NA|NA|TRBV4-1
CASSQGGVGDNQPQHF
TGCGCCAGCAGCCAAGGTGGGGTAGGGGACAATCAGCCCCAGCATTTT
>TRBJ2-7|TRBD2|NA|TRBV5-1
CASSAGTSGYYEQYF
TGCGCCAGCAGCGCCGGGACTAGCGGGTACTACGAGCAGTACTTC
>TRBJ1-1|TRBD1|few|TRBV5-4
CASSRTGSTEAFF
TGTGCCAGCAGTCGGACAGGGTCGACTGAAGCTTTCTTT
>TRBJ2-5|NA|NA|TRBV6-6
CASSYREYDQETQYF
TGTGCCAGCAGTTACCGGGAGTACGACCAAGAGACCCAGTACTTC
>TRBJ1-2|NA|NA|TRBV5-1
CASSLTIGGSDYGYTF
TGCGCCAGCAGCTTGACCATCGGAGGGTCGGACTATGGCTACACCTTC
>TRBJ2-2|NA|NA|TRBV19
CASSLGGGNTGELFF
TGTGCCAGTAGTCTTGGGGGAGGGAACACCGGGGAGCTGTTTTTT
>TRBJ1-4|NA|NA|TRBV7-9
CASSLDTGSNEKLFF
TGTGCCAGCAGCTTAGACACAGGATCTAATGAAAAACTGTTTTTT
>TRBJ2-2|NA|NA|TRBV27
CASRGAWDTGELFF
TGTGCCAGCAGGGGAGCGTGGGACACCGGGGAGCTGTTTTTT
>TRBJ1-6|TRBD1|NA|TRBV5-1
CASSSGTGTNSPLHF
TGCGCCAGCAGCTCAGGGACAGGGACGAATTCACCCCTCCACTTT
>TRBJ2-5|NA|NA|TRBV28
CASSGASQETQYF
TGTGCCAGCAGCGGAGCGAGCCAAGAGACCCAGTACTTC
>TRBJ1-5|NA|NA|TRBV2
CAGSGEGLGQPQHF
TGTGCCGGGTCGGGGGAGGGCTTGGGGCAGCCCCAGCATTTT
>TRBJ2-7|NA|few|TRBV5-1
CASSWGQGRGNEQYF
TGCGCCAGCAGCTGGGGGCAGGGCAGGGGTAACGAGCAGTACTTC
>TRBJ2-7|NA|NA|TRBV6-1
CASGGGGTYEQYF
TGTGCCAGCGGTGGAGGGGGAACCTACGAGCAGTACTTC
>TRBJ2-5|NA|NA|TRBV28
CASSPKETQYF
TGTGCCAGCAGTCCAAAAGAGACCCAGTACTTC
>TRBJ2-1|TRBD2|NA|TRBV19
CASSTRLLAGGHNEQFF
TGTGCCAGTAGCACCCGACTCCTAGCGGGTGGGCACAATGAGCAGTTCTTC
>TRBJ1-1|NA|NA|TRBV11-3
CASSLEGRVNTEAFF
TGTGCCAGCAGCTTAGAGGGCAGGGTGAACACTGAAGCTTTCTTT
>TRBJ2-1|TRBD2|NA|TRBV5-1
CASSLEPSGSVHEQFF
TGCGCCAGCAGCTTGGAGCCAAGCGGGAGCGTACATGAGCAGTTCTTC
>TRBJ2-5|TRBD2|NA|TRBV5-4
CASSKGTSGAEETQYF
TGTGCCAGCAGCAAAGGGACTAGCGGGGCGGAGGAGACCCAGTACTTC
>TRBJ1-1|NA|NA|TRBV2
CASSDERGNTEAFF
TGTGCCAGCAGTGATGAGCGGGGGAACACTGAAGCTTTCTTT
>TRBJ2-7|TRBD2|few|TRBV5-6
CASSWTSGNEQYF
TGTGCCAGCAGCTGGACTAGCGGCAACGAGCAGTACTTC
>TRBJ2-1|NA|NA|TRBV7-8
CASSFGTADRGEQFF
TGTGCCAGCAGCTTTGGAACAGCGGACCGGGGAGAGCAGTTCTTC
>TRBJ2-5|NA|once|TRBV6-6
CASSYGGGYQETQYF
TGTGCCAGCAGTTACGGTGGGGGGTACCAAGAGACCCAGTACTTC
>TRBJ2-1|NA|NA|TRBV7-3
CASSPRAYNEQFF
TGTGCCAGCAGTCCCCGGGCCTACAATGAGCAGTTCTTC
>TRBJ1-6|NA|NA|TRBV5-1
CASSLEGLNSPLHF
TGCGCCAGCAGCTTGGAGGGGTTGAATTCACCCCTCCACTTT
>TRBJ2-1|TRBD2|NA|TRBV18
CASRGTSGHEQFF
TGTGCCAGCCGAGGGACTAGTGGGCATGAGCAGTTCTTC
>TRBJ1-6|NA|NA|TRBV2
CASSDGNSPLHF
TGTGCCAGCAGTGACGGGAATTCACCCCTCCACTTT
>TRBJ2-1|TRBD2|few|TRBV23-1
CAISRLAALSLGYNEQFF
TGCGCCATATCGAGACTAGCGGCATTATCTTTGGGCTACAATGAGCAGTTCTTC
>TRBJ1-4|TRBD1|NA|TRBV5-5
CASSGQGGRNEKLFF
TGTGCCAGCTCCGGACAGGGAGGCCGTAATGAAAAACTGTTTTTT
>TRBJ1-1|TRBD1|few|TRBV18
CASSRGQGAIEAFF
TGTGCCAGCTCACGCGGACAGGGGGCGATTGAAGCTTTCTTT
>TRBJ1-1|NA|NA|TRBV4-1
CASSQGGGASTEAFF
TGCGCCAGCAGCCAAGGCGGGGGGGCTAGCACTGAAGCTTTCTTT
>TRBJ2-7|TRBD2|NA|TRBV29-1
CSISAGTSGYEQYF
TGCAGCATTTCGGCCGGGACTAGCGGCTACGAGCAGTACTTC
>TRBJ1-4|NA|NA|TRBV30
CACHSLTNEKLFF
TGTGCCTGCCACAGTTTAACTAATGAAAAACTGTTTTTT
>TRBJ2-7|NA|NA|TRBV25-1
CASSPWGRDEQYF
TGTGCCAGCAGTCCATGGGGGCGTGACGAGCAGTACTTC
>TRBJ1-5|TRBD1|NA|TRBV19
CASMRDSYQPQHF
TGTGCCAGTATGAGGGACAGCTATCAGCCCCAGCATTTT
>TRBJ2-1|NA|NA|TRBV9
CASSEPEGAAFF
TGTGCCAGCAGCGAACCGGAGGGTGCGGCGTTCTTC
>TRBJ2-5|TRBD2|NA|TRBV5-1
CASSRGTSREETQYF
TGCGCCAGCAGCAGGGGGACTAGCAGAGAAGAGACCCAGTACTTC
>TRBJ1-1|NA|few|TRBV11-2
CASSLRGLNTEAFF
TGTGCCAGCAGCTTACGGGGGTTGAACACTGAAGCTTTCTTT
>TRBJ2-5|TRBD1|NA|TRBV10-3
CAISNRDSETQYF
TGTGCCATCAGTAACCGGGACAGCGAGACCCAGTACTTC
>TRBJ1-1|NA|few|TRBV2
CASSVGENTEAFF
TGTGCCAGCAGTGTCGGTGAAAACACTGAAGCTTTCTTT
>TRBJ2-1|TRBD2|NA|TRBV11-3
CASSSFGGGGYNEQFF
TGTGCCAGCAGCTCCTTTGGGGGCGGGGGGTACAATGAGCAGTTCTTC
>TRBJ2-1|TRBD2|NA|TRBV10-2
CASSEGVAGRGEQFF
TGCGCCAGCAGTGAGGGGGTAGCGGGCCGCGGCGAGCAGTTCTTC
>TRBJ1-5|NA|once|TRBV5-1
CASSLEGFGPQHF
TGCGCCAGCAGCCTAGAAGGTTTTGGGCCCCAGCATTTT